These 10 T cell receptor beta chains came from one sample sequenced in a study of cytomegalovirus exposure and HLA in healthy donors. PCR amplification relied on 60 Vbeta primers (plus 13 Jbeta primers). Using immunoSEQ multiplex PCR, the repertoire was profiled, and TCRdb retains in-frame clones only, with some absent. Of 150,000 or so clones listed, around 75% are singletons. Sequencing was carried out using PBMCs. The receptors derive from a woman under 30 in good health and CMV-seronegative.

This clone was seen a single time. The identical CDR3 is also encoded by other nucleotide sequences in the sample. The V and J genes are TRBV6-5 and TRBJ2-3; 7 bases fit TRBD2. The CDR3 is 14 residues long. Germline trimming cut 2 bases from V and 4 bases from J; bases unmatched to any gene: 3. From germline, CDR1 is MNHEY and CDR2 SVGAGI. The CDR3: CASSYGLAADTQYF. DNA of the CDR3: TGTGCCAGCAGTTACGGGCTAGCGGCAGATACGCAGTATTTT.

The chain couples TRBV28 to TRBJ1-6; 12 bases match TRBD1. V lost 5 bases, J lost 7 bases, and 12 bases stayed unmatched. Germline CDR1 is MDHEN and CDR2 is SYDVKM. The CDR3 covers 18 residues. The CDR3 sequence is CASSPGPGTGGSNSPLHF. DNA of the CDR3: TGTGCCAGCAGTCCTGGACCCGGGACAGGGGGCAGCAATTCACCCCTCCACTTT.

The chain combines TRBV28 with TRBJ1-5; D is undetermined. The V end was cut by 2 bases, the J end by 5 bases, with 4 bases between. The CDR3 consists of 12 residues. Per the germline V gene, CDR1 is MDHEN and CDR2 is SYDVKM. CDR3 protein: CASSLIYQPQHF. Written as DNA, the CDR3 is TGTGCCAGCAGTTTAATCTATCAGCCCCAGCATTTT.

V and J are TRBV29-1 and TRBJ2-1; D not certain. This CDR3 contains 10 residues. CDR1 is SQVTM and CDR2 is ANQGSEA in the germline V gene. Trimming removed 4 bases from V and 7 bases from J, with 5 bases in between. The CDR3 here is CSVAGNEQFF. Here the CDR3 DNA reads TGCAGCGTTGCGGGTAATGAGCAGTTCTTC.

This clone was recorded once. The chain is built from TRBV28 and TRBJ2-1; possible D gene TRBD2, 5 bases. Germline V lookup: CDR1 MDHEN, CDR2 SYDVKM. V was clipped by 6 bases and J by 4 bases, with 7 bases between them. CDR3 length equals 12 residues. Here the CDR3 reads CASSGEYNEQFF. The DNA for the CDR3 is TGTGCCAGCAGCGGGGAGTACAATGAGCAGTTCTTC.

The rearrangement uses TRBV6-5 and TRBJ2-7; D gene uncertain. The V gene's germline CDR1 is MNHEY and CDR2 SVGAGI. CDR3 length: 16 residues. V was clipped by 0 bases and J by 5 bases, with 17 bases between them. CDR3 region: CASSYSWRELFHEQYF. The CDR3 DNA follows: TGTGCCAGCAGTTACTCATGGAGAGAACTATTCCACGAGCAGTACTTC.

This rearrangement joins TRBV9 to TRBJ2-3, with a weak D call TRBD2 (5 bases). V was shortened by 2 bases and J by 3 bases, with 10 bases between the two germline ends. This CDR3 comprises 14 residues. CDR1 SGDLS and CDR2 YYNGEE come from the germline V gene. DNA for the CDR3: TGTGCCAGCAGCGTCTTCGGGATGACAGATACGCAGTATTTT. As protein: CASSVFGMTDTQYF.

The chain is built from TRBV7-9 and TRBJ1-3, with a tentative D call TRBD1 (5 bases). Per germline, CDR1 SEHNR and CDR2 FQNEAQ (reference sequence). The V end lost 5 bases, the J end lost 2 bases, and 7 bases lay between the germline ends. This CDR3 is built from 13 residues. CDR3 bases: TGTGCCAGCAGCCTGACAGCTGGAAACACCATATATTTT. Amino acids: CASSLTAGNTIYF.

The rearrangement joins TRBV18 to TRBJ2-1; 7 nucleotides line up with TRBD2. The trim removed 1 base at V and 4 bases at J, leaving 4 bases unmatched. The CDR3 is 15 amino acids. The germline V gene has CDR1 KGHSH and CDR2 LQKENI. The CDR3 region is CASSPLLAVYNEQFF. CDR3 nucleotide sequence: TGTGCCAGCTCACCACTTCTAGCGGTATACAATGAGCAGTTCTTC.

This clone has only one observation. The chain is built from TRBV11-2 and TRBJ2-7, with 12 bases that match TRBD2. The junction had 3 bases not matched to a gene; V was cut back by 5 bases and J by 4 bases. The CDR3 contains 14 residues. Germline V gives CDR1 SGHAT, CDR2 FQNNGV. The CDR3, as DNA: TGTGCCAGCAGCCCCGGACTAGCGGGGTACGAGCAGTACTTC. Translating gives CASSPGLAGYEQYF.